This TCR beta chain was sequenced in a study of T cell repertoires in cytomegalovirus infection. Study information: It was the public TCR beta signatures that indicated both CMV infection and matching HLA type.

Turning to this clonotype: Its specificity is unknown.

TCRdb processed the reads anew with MiXCR; each CDR3 protein has one entry. Of hundreds of thousands of distinct CDR3 sequences in the sample, less than 25% are singletons; the top ten hold 8%. Study-wide results and caveats: The ex vivo response was dominated by HLA-C-restricted CMV-specific TCR beta clonotypes.

Trimming cost V 2 bases and J 8 bases; bases outside gene matches: 5. The CDR3 runs to 14 residues. CDR1 SGHTA and CDR2 FQGNSA come from the germline V gene. Sequencing was performed on CD8+ T cells from PBMCs. The TCR originated in a human donor in good health (CMV status not recorded). Some clones in this sample may be carry-over from other donors' samples. The gene calls are TRBV7-2 and TRBJ2-1; the match to TRBD1 covers 8 bases. The CDR3 nucleotides read TGTGCCAGCAGCTTAAGGGACAGGTCCTATGAGCAGTTCTTC. This codes for CASSLRDRSYEQFF.